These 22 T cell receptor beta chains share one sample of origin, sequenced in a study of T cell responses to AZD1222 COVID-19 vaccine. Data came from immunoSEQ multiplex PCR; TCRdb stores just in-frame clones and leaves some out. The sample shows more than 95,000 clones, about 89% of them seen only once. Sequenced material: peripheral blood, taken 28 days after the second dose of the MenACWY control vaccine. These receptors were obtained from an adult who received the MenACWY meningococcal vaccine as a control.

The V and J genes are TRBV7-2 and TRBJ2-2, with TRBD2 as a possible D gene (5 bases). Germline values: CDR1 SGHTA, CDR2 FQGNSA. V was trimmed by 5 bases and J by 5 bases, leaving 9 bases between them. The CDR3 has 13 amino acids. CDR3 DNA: TGTGCCAGCAGCCCGGGGTATACCGGGGAGCTGTTTTTT. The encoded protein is CASSPGYTGELFF.

The CDR3 coding sequence is TGTGCCAGCAGCTCTAAAGGGCGGACTAGCGGCTACGAGCAGTACTTC. Translating it yields CASSSKGRTSGYEQYF. The chain carries TRBV7-2 and TRBJ2-7, with 10 bases matching TRBD2. The CDR3 runs to 16 residues. V dropped 4 bases and J dropped 3; count of bases not matched to a gene: 9. Germline CDR1 reads SGHTA; CDR2 reads FQGNSA.

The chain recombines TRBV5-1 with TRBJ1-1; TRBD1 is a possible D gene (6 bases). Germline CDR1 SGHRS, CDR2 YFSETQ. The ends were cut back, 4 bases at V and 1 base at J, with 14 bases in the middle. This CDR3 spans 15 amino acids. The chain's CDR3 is CASSPQGGGNTEAFF. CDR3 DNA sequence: TGCGCCAGCAGCCCCCAAGGGGGGGGGAACACTGAAGCTTTCTTT.

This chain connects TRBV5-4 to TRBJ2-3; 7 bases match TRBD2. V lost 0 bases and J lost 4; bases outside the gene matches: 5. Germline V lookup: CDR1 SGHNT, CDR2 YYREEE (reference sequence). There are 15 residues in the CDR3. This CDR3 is CASSLAGLAADTQYF. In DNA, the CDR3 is TGTGCCAGCAGCTTGGCTGGGCTAGCGGCAGATACGCAGTATTTT.

This chain's CDR3 is CASTPGTGAEDEQYF. The CDR3 DNA is TGTGCCAGCACTCCCGGGACAGGGGCGGAGGACGAGCAGTACTTC. This chain uses TRBV5-4 with TRBJ2-7; 10 positions match TRBD1. Trimming took 6 bases from V and 5 from J; bases not matched to a gene: 11. Germline-derived CDR1 and CDR2 are SGHNT and YYREEE (reference sequence). The CDR3 has 15 residues.

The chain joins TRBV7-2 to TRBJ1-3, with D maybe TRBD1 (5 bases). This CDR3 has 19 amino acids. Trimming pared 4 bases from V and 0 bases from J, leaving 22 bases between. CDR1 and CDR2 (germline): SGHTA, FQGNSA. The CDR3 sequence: CASSSRGGLRDFSGNTIYF. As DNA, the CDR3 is TGTGCCAGCAGCTCCCGTGGGGGATTGAGGGACTTCTCTGGAAACACCATATATTTT.

The CDR3 sequence is CASTGQGYEQYF. The CDR3 DNA follows: TGTGCCAGCACTGGACAGGGCTACGAGCAGTACTTC. The chain joins TRBV6-1 to TRBJ2-7, with 8 bases fitting TRBD1. Germline loops: CDR1 MNHNS, CDR2 SASEGT. Losses at the gene ends were 7 bases for V and 3 bases for J; bases not matched to a gene: 2. The CDR3 is made up of 12 amino acids.

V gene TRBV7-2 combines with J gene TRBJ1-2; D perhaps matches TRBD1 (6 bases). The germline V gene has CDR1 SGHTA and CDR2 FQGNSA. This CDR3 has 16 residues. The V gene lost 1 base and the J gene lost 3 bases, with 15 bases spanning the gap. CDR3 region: CASSLVLTRQDYGYTF. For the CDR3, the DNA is TGTGCCAGCAGCTTAGTCCTAACTCGACAGGACTATGGCTACACCTTC.

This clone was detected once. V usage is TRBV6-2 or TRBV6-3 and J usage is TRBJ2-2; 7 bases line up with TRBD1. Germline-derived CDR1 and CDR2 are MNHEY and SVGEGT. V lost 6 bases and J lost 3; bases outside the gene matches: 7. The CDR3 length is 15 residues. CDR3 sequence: CASSWTGLDTGELFF. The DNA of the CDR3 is TGTGCCAGCAGCTGGACAGGTCTTGACACCGGGGAGCTGTTTTTT.

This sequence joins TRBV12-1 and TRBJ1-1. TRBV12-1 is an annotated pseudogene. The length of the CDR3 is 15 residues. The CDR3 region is CASSSTPGPGTEAFF. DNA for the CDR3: TGTGCCAGCAGCTCTACCCCGGGGCCCGGGACTGAAGCTTTCTTT.

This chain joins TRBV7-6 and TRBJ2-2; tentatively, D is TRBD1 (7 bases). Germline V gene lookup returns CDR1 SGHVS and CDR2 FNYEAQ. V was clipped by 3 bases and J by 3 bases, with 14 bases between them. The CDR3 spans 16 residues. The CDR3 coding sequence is TGTGCCAGCAGCTTCGGAGGGGGCGTCGACACCGGGGAGCTGTTTTTT. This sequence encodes CASSFGGGVDTGELFF.

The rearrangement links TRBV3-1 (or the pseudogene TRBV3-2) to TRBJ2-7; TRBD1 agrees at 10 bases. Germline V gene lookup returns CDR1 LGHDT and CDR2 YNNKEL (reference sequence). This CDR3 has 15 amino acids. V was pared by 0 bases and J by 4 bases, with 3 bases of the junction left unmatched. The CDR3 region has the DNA TGTGCCAGCAGCCAAGAGGCGGGACAGGGGTACGAGCAGTACTTC. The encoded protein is CASSQEAGQGYEQYF.

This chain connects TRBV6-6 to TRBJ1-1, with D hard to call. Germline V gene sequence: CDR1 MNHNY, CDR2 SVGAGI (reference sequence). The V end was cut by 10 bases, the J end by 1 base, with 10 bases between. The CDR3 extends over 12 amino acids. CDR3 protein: CATDSRNTEAFF. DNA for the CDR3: TGTGCCACCGATAGTCGGAACACTGAAGCTTTCTTT.

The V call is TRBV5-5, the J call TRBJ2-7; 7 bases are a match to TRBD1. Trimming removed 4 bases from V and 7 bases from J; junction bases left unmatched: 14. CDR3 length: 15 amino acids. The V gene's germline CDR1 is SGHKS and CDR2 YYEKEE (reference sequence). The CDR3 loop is CASSTPGRQGGEQYF. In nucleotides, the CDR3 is TGTGCCAGCAGCACCCCCGGGCGACAGGGCGGTGAGCAGTACTTC.

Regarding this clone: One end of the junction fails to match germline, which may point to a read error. The CDR3 coding sequence is TGTGACAGCTCCCGGACGGATATGAACACTGAAGCTTTCTTT. Its translation: CDSSRTDMNTEAFF. The chain combines TRBV2 with TRBJ1-1; no reliable D call. This CDR3 contains 14 residues. Germline V gene lookup returns CDR1 SNHLY and CDR2 FYNNEI.

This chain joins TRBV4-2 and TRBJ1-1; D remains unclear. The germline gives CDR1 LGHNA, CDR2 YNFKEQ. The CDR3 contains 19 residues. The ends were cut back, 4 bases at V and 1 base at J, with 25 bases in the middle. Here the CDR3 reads CASSRGVAKSLRGNTEAFF. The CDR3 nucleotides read TGTGCCAGCAGCCGCGGGGTGGCGAAATCACTCCGGGGGAACACTGAAGCTTTCTTT.

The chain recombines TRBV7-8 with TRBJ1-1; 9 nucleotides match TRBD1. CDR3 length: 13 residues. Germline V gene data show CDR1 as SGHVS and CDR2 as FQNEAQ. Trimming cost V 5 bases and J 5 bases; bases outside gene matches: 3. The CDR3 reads CASSPGQGTEAFF. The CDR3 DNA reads TGTGCCAGCAGCCCAGGACAGGGGACTGAAGCTTTCTTT.

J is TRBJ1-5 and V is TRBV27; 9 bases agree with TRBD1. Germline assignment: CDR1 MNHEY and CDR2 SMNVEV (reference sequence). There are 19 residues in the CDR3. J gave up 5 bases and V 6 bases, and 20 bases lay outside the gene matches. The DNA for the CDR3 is TGTGCCAGCAGCCCTATAGGTCGCGCCCAGACAGGGGGGGATCAGCCCCAGCATTTT. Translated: CASSPIGRAQTGGDQPQHF.

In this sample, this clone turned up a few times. The CDR3 region has the DNA TGTGCCAGCAGCCCTTGGACAGGGTGGGAGACCCAGTACTTC. Translating gives CASSPWTGWETQYF. The chain employs TRBV3-1 (or the pseudogene TRBV3-2) and TRBJ2-5; TRBD1 matches 8 bases. Germline V gene sequence: CDR1 LGHDT, CDR2 YNNKEL (reference sequence). The CDR3 has 14 amino acids. With 4 bases clipped from V and 5 bases from J, the junction kept 6 bases outside the gene matches.

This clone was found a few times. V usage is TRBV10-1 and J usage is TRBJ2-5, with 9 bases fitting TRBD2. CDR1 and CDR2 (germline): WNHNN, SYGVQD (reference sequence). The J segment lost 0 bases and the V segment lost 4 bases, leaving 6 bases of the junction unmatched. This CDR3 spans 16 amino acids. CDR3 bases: TGCGCCAGCAGTGCAGGGCTAGCGGGGAACCAAGAGACCCAGTACTTC. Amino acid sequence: CASSAGLAGNQETQYF.

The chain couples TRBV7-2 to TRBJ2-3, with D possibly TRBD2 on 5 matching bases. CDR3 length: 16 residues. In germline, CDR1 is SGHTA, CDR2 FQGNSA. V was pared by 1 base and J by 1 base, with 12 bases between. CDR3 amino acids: CASSLDRGGGTDTQYF. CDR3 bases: TGTGCCAGCAGCTTAGATCGGGGTGGGGGCACAGATACGCAGTATTTT.

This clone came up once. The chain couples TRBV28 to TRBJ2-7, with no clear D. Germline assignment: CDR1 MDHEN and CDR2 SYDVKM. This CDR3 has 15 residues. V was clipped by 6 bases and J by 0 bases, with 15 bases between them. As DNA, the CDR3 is TGTGCCAGCAGCAAATCGGCTATGCTCTCCTACGAGCAGTACTTC. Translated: CASSKSAMLSYEQYF.